This T cell receptor beta chain comes out of a study of cytomegalovirus exposure and HLA in healthy donors. The PCR made use of 60 Vbeta and 13 Jbeta primers. In the authors' workflow: Per a later analysis, the number of unique TCR beta chains was around 80 million, of which 9 million to 14 million were shared. Using immunoSEQ multiplex PCR, the repertoire was profiled, and TCRdb retains in-frame clones only, with some absent. D and trimming were read from the DNA, whereas the V and J calls and clone size are those reported in that table. Here the sample spans about 72,000 clones, roughly 78% being singletons. There are 15 residues in the CDR3. Germline CDR1 is LGHNA and CDR2 is YSLEER. The V end was cut by 1 base, the J end by 2 bases, with 12 bases between. Study-level points and caveats: Being productive about 87% or about 30% of the time was typical of most TCR beta V segments in an earlier analysis.

Notes on this clone: The antigen remains unidentified.

Input material: PBMCs. This chain uses TRBV4-3 with TRBJ2-7; TRBD1 is a possible D gene (5 bases). The sequence was collected from a man aged 18 to 29 in good health and CMV-seronegative. This CDR3 is CASSQGRGSTYEQYF. The CDR3 DNA follows: TGCGCCAGCAGCCAAGGAAGGGGTTCAACCTACGAGCAGTACTTC.